A selection of T cell receptor beta chains follows, all from one sample in a study of T cells in localized non-small cell lung cancer. Measured with immunoSEQ multiplex PCR; TCRdb has only the in-frame clones, and not every one. The sample shows 70,000 to 80,000 clones, 70% to 90% of them seen only once. The material was peripheral blood, obtained before any cancer treatment. The receptors come from a woman aged 40-75 years with stage I squamous cell lung carcinoma. CDR3s include the opening cysteine and the closing phenylalanine or tryptophan. The order of the fields is V gene, J gene, clone size, D gene, CDR3 DNA, CDR3 protein. The D gene is left open where the match is weak. Part of the rows lack a size; the others show once, few, many or a class for expanded clones.

>TRBV5-6|TRBJ2-1|NA|NA
TGTGCCAGCAGCTTGGAGGCCTACAATGAGCAGTTCTTC
CASSLEAYNEQFF
>TRBV5-1|TRBJ1-6|NA|TRBD1
TGCGCCAGCAGCCTAAGACAGGGGGGTACTGGTTCACCCCTCCACTTT
CASSLRQGGTGSPLHF
>TRBV5-1|TRBJ2-7|once|NA
TGCGCCAGCAGCTTGGACTACGAGCAGTACTTC
CASSLDYEQYF
>TRBV5-1|TRBJ2-7|NA|NA
TGCGCCAGCAGTTTTGACAGAGCCTACGAGCAGTACTTC
CASSFDRAYEQYF
>TRBV5-5|TRBJ2-3|NA|TRBD2
TGTGCCAGCAGCCGCAGCGGGGGAGGAGATACGCAGTATTTT
CASSRSGGGDTQYF
>TRBV5-1|TRBJ2-1|NA|NA
TGCGCCAGCAGCACCTGGGGGGAGTACAATGAGCAGTTCTTC
CASSTWGEYNEQFF
>TRBV5-6|TRBJ2-1|NA|NA
TGTGCCAGCAGCTTGGGTCCTACCAGCTCCTACAATGAGCAGTTCTTC
CASSLGPTSSYNEQFF
>TRBV20-1|TRBJ2-7|NA|NA
TGCAGTGCGGAAAAAAAATACGAGCAGTACTTC
CSAEKKYEQYF
>TRBV6-6|TRBJ2-5|NA|NA
TGTGCCAGCAGTTACGGGAAGGAGACCCAGTACTTC
CASSYGKETQYF
>TRBV2|TRBJ1-1|NA|NA
TGTGCCAGCTCGGACAGAAACACTGAAGCTTTCTTT
CASSDRNTEAFF
>TRBV11-3|TRBJ2-7|NA|TRBD1
TGTGCCAGCAGCTTAGGGACAGGGCACGGGAACGAGCAGTACTTC
CASSLGTGHGNEQYF
>TRBV5-1|TRBJ2-1|NA|NA
TGCGCCAGCAGCTTCGAAGGGAATGAGCAGTTCTTC
CASSFEGNEQFF
>TRBV7-2|TRBJ1-5|NA|NA
TGTGCCAGCAGCTTATATAGAGGTCAGCCCCAGCATTTT
CASSLYRGQPQHF
>TRBV7-3|TRBJ2-3|NA|NA
TGTGCCAGCAGCTTAGATACCTATACGCAGTATTTT
CASSLDTYTQYF
>TRBV5-1|TRBJ2-3|NA|NA
TGCGCCAGCAGCTTGACCGGCACAGATACGCAGTATTTT
CASSLTGTDTQYF